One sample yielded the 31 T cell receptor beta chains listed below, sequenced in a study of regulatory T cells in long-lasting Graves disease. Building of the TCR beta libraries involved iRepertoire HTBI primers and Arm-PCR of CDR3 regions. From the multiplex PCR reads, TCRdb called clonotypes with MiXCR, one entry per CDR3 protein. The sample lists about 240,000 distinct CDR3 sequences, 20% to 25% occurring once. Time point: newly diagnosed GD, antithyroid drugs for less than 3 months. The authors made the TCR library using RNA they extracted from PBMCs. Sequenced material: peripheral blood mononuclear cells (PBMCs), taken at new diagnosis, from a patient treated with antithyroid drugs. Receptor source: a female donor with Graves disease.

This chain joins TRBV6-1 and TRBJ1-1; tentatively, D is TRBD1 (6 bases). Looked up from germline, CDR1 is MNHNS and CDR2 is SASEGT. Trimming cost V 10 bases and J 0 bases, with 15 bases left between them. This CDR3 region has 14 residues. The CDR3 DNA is TGTGCCACCGAGAGGGGGGGGATGAACACTGAAGCTTTCTTT. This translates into CATERGGMNTEAFF.

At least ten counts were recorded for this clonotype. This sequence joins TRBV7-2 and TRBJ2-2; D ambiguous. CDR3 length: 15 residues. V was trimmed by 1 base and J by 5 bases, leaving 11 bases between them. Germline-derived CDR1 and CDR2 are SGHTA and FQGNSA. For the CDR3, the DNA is TGTGCCAGCAGCTTAGTAGGGTTGGGGACCGGGGAGCTGTTTTTT. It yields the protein CASSLVGLGTGELFF.

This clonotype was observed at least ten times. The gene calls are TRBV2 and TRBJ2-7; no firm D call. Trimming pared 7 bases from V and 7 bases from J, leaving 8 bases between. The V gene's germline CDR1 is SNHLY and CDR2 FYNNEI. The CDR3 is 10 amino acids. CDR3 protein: CASTMVEQYF. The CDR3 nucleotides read TGTGCCAGCACTATGGTGGAGCAGTACTTC.

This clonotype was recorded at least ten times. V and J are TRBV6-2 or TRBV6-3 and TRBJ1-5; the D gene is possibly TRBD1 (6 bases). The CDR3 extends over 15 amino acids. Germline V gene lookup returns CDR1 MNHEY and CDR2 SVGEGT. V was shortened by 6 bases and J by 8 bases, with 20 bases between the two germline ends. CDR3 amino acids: CASRATGSPYEPQHF. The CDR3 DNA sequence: TGTGCCAGCAGAGCGACAGGATCCCCCTACGAGCCCCAGCATTTT.

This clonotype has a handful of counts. The CDR3, as DNA: TGTGCCAGCAGCCGGGTGGAGGGCCAGCCCCAGCATTTT. This translates into CASSRVEGQPQHF. V and J are TRBV7-9 and TRBJ1-5; no definite D call. V was cut by 5 bases and J by 7 bases, with 12 bases left in between. The CDR3 has 13 residues. Per the germline V gene, CDR1 is SEHNR and CDR2 is FQNEAQ (reference sequence).

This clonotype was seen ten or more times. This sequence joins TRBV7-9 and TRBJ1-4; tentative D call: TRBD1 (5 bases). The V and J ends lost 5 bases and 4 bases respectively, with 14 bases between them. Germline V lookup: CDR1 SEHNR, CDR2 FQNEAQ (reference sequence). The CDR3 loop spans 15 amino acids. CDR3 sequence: CASSGGGEGNEKLFF. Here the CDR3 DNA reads TGTGCCAGCAGCGGGGGAGGGGAGGGTAATGAAAAACTGTTTTTT.

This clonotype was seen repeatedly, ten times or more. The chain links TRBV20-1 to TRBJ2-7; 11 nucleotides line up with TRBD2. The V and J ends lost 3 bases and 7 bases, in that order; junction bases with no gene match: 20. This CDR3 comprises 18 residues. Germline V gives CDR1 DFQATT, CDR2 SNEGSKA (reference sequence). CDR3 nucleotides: TGCAGTGCTAGTGGCTTTAGCGGGAGGGATGAAGTATCGGGGGAGCAGTACTTC. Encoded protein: CSASGFSGRDEVSGEQYF.

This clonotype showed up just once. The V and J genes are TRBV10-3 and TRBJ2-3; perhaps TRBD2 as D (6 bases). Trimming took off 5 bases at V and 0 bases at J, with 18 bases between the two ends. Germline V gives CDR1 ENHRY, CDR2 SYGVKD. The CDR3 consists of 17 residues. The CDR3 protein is CAISKAAAGPSTDTQYF. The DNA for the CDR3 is TGTGCCATCAGTAAGGCCGCAGCGGGCCCTAGCACAGATACGCAGTATTTT.

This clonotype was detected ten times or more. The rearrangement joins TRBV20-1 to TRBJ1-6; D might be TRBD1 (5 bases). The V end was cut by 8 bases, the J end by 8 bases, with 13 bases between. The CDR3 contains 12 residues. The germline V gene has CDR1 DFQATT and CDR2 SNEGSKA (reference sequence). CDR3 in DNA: TGCAGTTCTAAGGGGAAAGATTCACCCCTCCACTTT. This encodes CSSKGKDSPLHF.

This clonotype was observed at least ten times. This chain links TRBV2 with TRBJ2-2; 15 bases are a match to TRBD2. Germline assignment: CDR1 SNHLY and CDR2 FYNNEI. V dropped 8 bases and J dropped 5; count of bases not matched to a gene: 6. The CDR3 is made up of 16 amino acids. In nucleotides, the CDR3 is TGTGCCAGCGGAGGACTAGCGGGAGGGCGAACCGGGGAGCTGTTTTTT. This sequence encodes CASGGLAGGRTGELFF. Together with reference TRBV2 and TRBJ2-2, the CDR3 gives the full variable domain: EPEVTQTPSHQVTQMGQEVILRCVPISNHLYFYWYRQILGQKVEFLVSFYNNEISEKSEIFDDQFSVERPDGSNFTLKIRSTKLEDSAMYFCASGGLAGGRTGELFFGEGSRLTVL.

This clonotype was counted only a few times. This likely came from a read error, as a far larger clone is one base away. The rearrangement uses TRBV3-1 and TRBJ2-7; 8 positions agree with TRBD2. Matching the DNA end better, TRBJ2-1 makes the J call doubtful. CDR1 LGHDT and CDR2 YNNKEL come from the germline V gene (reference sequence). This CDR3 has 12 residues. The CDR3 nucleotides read TGTGCCAGCAACCAAGAGCGGGGGGAGCAGTTCTTC. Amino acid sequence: CASNQERGEQFF.

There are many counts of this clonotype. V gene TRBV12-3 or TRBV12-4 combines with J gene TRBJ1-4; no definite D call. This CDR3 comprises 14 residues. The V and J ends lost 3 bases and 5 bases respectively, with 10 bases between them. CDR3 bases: TGTGCCAGCAGTTTGTCCGGGAGGAATGAAAAACTGTTTTTT. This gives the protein CASSLSGRNEKLFF.

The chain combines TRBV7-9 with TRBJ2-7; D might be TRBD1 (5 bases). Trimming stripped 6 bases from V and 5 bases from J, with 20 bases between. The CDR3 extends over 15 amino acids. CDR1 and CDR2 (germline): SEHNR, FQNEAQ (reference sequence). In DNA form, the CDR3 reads TGTGCCAGCAGTATCTCGGGCAGGGTTTGGGACGAGCAGTACTTC. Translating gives CASSISGRVWDEQYF.

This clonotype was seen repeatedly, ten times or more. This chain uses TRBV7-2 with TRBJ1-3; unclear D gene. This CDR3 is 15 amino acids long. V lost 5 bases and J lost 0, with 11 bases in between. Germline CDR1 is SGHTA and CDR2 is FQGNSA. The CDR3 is CASSPWTDSGNTIYF. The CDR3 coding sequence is TGTGCCAGCAGCCCCTGGACGGACTCTGGAAACACCATATATTTT.

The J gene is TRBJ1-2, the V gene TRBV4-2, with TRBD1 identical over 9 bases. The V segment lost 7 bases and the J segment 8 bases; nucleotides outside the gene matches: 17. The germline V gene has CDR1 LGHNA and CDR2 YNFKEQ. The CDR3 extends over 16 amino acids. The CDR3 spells CASNEIGGQGGAGYTF. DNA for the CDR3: TGTGCCAGCAACGAAATTGGGGGACAGGGAGGGGCCGGCTACACCTTC.

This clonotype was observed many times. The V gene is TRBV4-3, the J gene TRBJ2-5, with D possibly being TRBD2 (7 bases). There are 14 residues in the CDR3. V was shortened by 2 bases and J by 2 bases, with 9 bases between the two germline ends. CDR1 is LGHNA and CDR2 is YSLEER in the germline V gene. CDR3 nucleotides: TGCGCCAGCAGCCAACGGGGGGCTCAAGAGACCCAGTACTTC. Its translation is CASSQRGAQETQYF.

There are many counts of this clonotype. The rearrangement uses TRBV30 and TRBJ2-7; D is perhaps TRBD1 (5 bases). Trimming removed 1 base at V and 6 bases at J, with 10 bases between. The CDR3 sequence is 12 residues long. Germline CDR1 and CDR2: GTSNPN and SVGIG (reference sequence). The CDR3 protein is CAWSGDRSEQYF. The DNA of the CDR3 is TGTGCCTGGAGTGGCGACAGATCCGAGCAGTACTTC.

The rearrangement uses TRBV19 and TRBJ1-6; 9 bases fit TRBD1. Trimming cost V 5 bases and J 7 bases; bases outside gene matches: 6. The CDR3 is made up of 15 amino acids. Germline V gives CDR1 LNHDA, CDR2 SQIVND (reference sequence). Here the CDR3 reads CASSFWTGENSPLHF. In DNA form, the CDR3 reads TGTGCCAGTAGTTTTTGGACAGGGGAAAATTCACCCCTCCACTTT. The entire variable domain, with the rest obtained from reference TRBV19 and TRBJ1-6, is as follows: DGGITQSPKYLFRKEGQNVTLSCEQNLNHDAMYWYRQDPGQGLRLIYYSQIVNDFQKGDIAEGYSVSREKKESFPLTVTSAQKNPTAFYLCASSFWTGENSPLHFGNGTRLTVT.

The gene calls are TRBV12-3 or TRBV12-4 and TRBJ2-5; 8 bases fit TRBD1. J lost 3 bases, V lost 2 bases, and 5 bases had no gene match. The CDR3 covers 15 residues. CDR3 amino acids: CASSLRTGSEETQYF. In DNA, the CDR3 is TGTGCCAGCAGTTTACGGACAGGGAGTGAAGAGACCCAGTACTTC.

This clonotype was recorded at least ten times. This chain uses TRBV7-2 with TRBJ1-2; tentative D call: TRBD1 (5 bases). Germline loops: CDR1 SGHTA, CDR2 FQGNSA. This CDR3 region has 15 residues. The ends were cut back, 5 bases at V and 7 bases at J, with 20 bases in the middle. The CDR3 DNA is TGTGCCAGCAGCCCCGAGACAGTTCTGTTTCTTGGCTACACCTTC. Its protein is CASSPETVLFLGYTF.

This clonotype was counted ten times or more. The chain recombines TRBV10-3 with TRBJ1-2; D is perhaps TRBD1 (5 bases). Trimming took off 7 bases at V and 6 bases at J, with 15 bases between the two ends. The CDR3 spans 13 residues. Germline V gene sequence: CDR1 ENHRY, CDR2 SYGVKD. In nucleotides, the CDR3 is TGTGCCATCACCCCGGGACCGCTCAATGGCTACACCTTC. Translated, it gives CAITPGPLNGYTF.

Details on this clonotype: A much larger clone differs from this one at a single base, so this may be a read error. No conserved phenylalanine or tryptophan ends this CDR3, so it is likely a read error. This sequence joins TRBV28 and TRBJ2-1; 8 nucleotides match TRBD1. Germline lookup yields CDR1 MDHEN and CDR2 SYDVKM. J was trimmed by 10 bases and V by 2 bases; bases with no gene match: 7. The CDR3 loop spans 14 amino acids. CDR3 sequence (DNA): TGTGCCAGCAGTTTACAGGACAGGGTGGGGGAGCAGTTCTCC. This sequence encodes CASSLQDRVGEQFS.

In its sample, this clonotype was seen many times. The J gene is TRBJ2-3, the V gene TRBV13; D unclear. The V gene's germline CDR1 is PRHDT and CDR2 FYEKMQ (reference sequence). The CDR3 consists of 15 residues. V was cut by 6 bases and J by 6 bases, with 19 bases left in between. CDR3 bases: TGTGCCAGCAGACGGACCAAAAGAAACGTTGATACGCAGTATTTT. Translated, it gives CASRRTKRNVDTQYF. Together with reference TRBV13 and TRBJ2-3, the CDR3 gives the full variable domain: AAGVIQSPRHLIKEKRETATLKCYPIPRHDTVYWYQQGPGQDPQFLISFYEKMQSDKGSIPDRFSAQQFSDYHSELNMSSLELGDSALYFCASRRTKRNVDTQYFGPGTRLTVL.

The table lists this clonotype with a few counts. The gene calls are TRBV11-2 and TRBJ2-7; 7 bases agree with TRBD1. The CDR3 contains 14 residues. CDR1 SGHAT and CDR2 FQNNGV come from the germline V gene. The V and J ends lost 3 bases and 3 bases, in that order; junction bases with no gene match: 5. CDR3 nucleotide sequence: TGTGCCAGCAGCTTTAGTACAGGGGTCTACGAGCAGTACTTC. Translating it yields CASSFSTGVYEQYF.

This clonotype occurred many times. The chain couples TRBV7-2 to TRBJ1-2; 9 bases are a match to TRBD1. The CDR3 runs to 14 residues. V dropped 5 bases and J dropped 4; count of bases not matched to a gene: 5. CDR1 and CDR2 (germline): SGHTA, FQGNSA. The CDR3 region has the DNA TGTGCCAGCAGCAGAGGGACAGGGTTCTATGGCTACACCTTC. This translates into CASSRGTGFYGYTF.

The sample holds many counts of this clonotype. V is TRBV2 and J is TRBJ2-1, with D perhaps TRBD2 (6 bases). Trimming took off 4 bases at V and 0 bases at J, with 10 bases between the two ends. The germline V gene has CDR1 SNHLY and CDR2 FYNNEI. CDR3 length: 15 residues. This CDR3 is CASSARGSSYNEQFF. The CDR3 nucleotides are TGTGCCAGCAGTGCCCGGGGGTCCTCCTACAATGAGCAGTTCTTC. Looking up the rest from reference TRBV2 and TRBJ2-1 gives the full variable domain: EPEVTQTPSHQVTQMGQEVILRCVPISNHLYFYWYRQILGQKVEFLVSFYNNEISEKSEIFDDQFSVERPDGSNFTLKIRSTKLEDSAMYFCASSARGSSYNEQFFGPGTRLTVL.

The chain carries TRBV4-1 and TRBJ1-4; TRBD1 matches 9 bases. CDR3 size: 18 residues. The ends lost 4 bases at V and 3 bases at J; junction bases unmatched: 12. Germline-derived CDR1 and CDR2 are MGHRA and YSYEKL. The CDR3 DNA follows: TGCGCCAGCAGCCCTCCCGGGACAGGGAGTGTGTCTAATGAAAAACTGTTTTTT. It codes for CASSPPGTGSVSNEKLFF.

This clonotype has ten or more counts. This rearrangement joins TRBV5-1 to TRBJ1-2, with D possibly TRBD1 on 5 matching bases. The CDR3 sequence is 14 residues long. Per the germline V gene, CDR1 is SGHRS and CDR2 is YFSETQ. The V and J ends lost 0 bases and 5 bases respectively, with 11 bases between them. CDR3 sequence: CASSLDLSGYGYTF. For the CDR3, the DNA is TGCGCCAGCAGCTTGGATCTGTCAGGGTATGGCTACACCTTC.

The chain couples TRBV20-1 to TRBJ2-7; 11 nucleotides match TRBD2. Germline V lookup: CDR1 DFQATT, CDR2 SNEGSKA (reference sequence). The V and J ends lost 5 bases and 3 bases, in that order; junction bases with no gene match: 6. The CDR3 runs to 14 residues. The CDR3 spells CSAPGTSGYYEQYF. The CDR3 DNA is TGCAGTGCTCCCGGGACTAGCGGTTACTACGAGCAGTACTTC.

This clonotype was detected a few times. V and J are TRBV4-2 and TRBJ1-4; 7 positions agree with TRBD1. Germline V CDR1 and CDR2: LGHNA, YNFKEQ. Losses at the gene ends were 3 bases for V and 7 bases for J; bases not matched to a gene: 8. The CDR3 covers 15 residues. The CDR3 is CASSQMTGSSEKLFF. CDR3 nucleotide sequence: TGTGCCAGCAGCCAGATGACAGGGTCCTCTGAAAAACTGTTTTTT.

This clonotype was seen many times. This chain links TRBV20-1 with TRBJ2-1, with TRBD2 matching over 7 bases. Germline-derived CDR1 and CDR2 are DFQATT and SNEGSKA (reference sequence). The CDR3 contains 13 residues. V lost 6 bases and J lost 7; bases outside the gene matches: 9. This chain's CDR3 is CSARDYVRNEQFF. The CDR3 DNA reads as TGCAGTGCACGGGACTATGTTCGGAATGAGCAGTTCTTC.